What follows are 32 T cell receptor beta chains derived from one specimen sequenced in a study of TIL therapy for anti-PD-1-resistant metastatic lung cancer. The immunoSEQ assay was v3. Produced via immunoSEQ multiplex PCR; TCRdb's table is partial and in-frame only. The sample lists 35,000 or so clones, roughly 80% occurring once. Stated time point: pre-treatment sample, taken before nivolumab and TIL therapy. The starting material was blood, obtained at baseline. These receptor sequences come from a person aged 25-79 years with non-small cell lung cancer.

This chain joins TRBV6-5 and TRBJ1-1; the match to TRBD1 covers 7 bases. CDR3 size: 15 residues. Germline-derived CDR1 and CDR2 are MNHEY and SVGAGI. V lost 7 bases and J lost 0; bases outside the gene matches: 8. Here the CDR3 reads CASTPYRGVNTEAFF. In nucleotides, the CDR3 is TGTGCCAGCACTCCTTACAGGGGCGTGAACACTGAAGCTTTCTTT.

V is TRBV5-6 and J is TRBJ2-7, with a possible D match to TRBD2 (6 bases). There are 15 residues in the CDR3. Trimming took 0 bases from V and 3 from J, leaving 13 bases between them. The germline V gene has CDR1 SGHDT and CDR2 YYEEEE. For the CDR3, the DNA is TGTGCCAGCAGCTTGGCCGTCGGGGGAGGCTACGAGCAGTACTTC. Protein sequence: CASSLAVGGGYEQYF.

The rearrangement uses TRBV5-3 and TRBJ2-3; 13 bases are a match to TRBD2. TRBV5-3 is an ORF; its function is uncertain. J was trimmed by 0 bases and V by 5 bases; bases with no gene match: 6. The CDR3 sequence is 17 residues long. CDR3 amino acids: CARRIPGLAGSTDTQYF. CDR3 DNA: TGTGCCAGAAGAATTCCGGGACTAGCGGGAAGCACAGATACGCAGTATTTT.

The gene calls are TRBV9 and TRBJ2-7; maybe TRBD1 (5 bases). This CDR3 region has 15 residues. Trimming removed 0 bases at V and 1 base at J, with 11 bases between. In germline, CDR1 is SGDLS, CDR2 YYNGEE. The DNA for the CDR3 is TGTGCCAGCAGCGTAGACCCGGACACTTCCTACGAGCAGTACTTC. Translating gives CASSVDPDTSYEQYF.

The chain employs TRBV6-1 and TRBJ1-1, with D unclear. The CDR3 loop spans 13 amino acids. Germline assignment: CDR1 MNHNS and CDR2 SASEGT. Trimming removed 10 bases from V and 3 bases from J, with 15 bases in between. CDR3 sequence: CATTLALDTEAFF. The CDR3 nucleotides are TGTGCCACCACACTAGCTCTGGACACTGAAGCTTTCTTT.

The chain joins TRBV11-1 to TRBJ2-3; the match to TRBD2 covers 7 bases. This CDR3 is 15 amino acids long. With V trimmed by 6 bases and J by 2 bases, 8 bases remained unmatched. Germline lookup yields CDR1 SGHAT and CDR2 FQDESV (reference sequence). The CDR3 reads CASSHGLGDTDTQYF. For the CDR3, the DNA is TGTGCCAGCAGTCACGGACTAGGTGACACAGATACGCAGTATTTT.

The chain uses TRBV9 and TRBJ2-7, with 8 nucleotides matching TRBD1. The CDR3 spans 14 residues. The ends lost 4 bases at V and 2 bases at J; junction bases unmatched: 5. CDR1 is SGDLS and CDR2 is YYNGEE in the germline V gene. The CDR3: CASSPRDRTYEQYF. The CDR3 DNA follows: TGTGCCAGCAGCCCCCGGGACAGGACCTACGAGCAGTACTTC.

This chain connects TRBV4-1 to TRBJ2-7; a possible D gene is TRBD2 (5 bases). CDR1 MGHRA and CDR2 YSYEKL come from the germline V gene. Between the trimmed V and J ends, which lost 8 bases and 3 bases, there was a span of 17 bases. This CDR3 contains 14 residues. The CDR3, as DNA: TGCGCCAGCCGAGAGGGAGAGACCGGCTACGAGCAGTACTTC. Amino acids: CASREGETGYEQYF.

The chain has TRBV27 and TRBJ2-1; D is possibly TRBD2 (5 bases). From germline, CDR1 is MNHEY and CDR2 SMNVEV (reference sequence). The V gene lost 7 bases and the J gene lost 6 bases, with 19 bases spanning the gap. This CDR3 is 15 amino acids long. CDR3 in DNA: TGTGCCAGCACAAGCACGGAGGCCGGTAGCAATGAGCAGTTCTTC. Its protein is CASTSTEAGSNEQFF.

This clone has more than one count but fewer than ten. The genes are TRBV6-5 and TRBJ1-4; 7 bases match TRBD1. The CDR3 is 14 residues long. After removal of 5 bases from V and 4 bases from J, the junction contained 4 bases not matched to a gene. The germline V gene encodes CDR1 MNHEY and CDR2 SVGAGI. The CDR3 DNA reads as TGTGCCAGCAGTAGGGGGCGAGGTAATGAAAAACTGTTTTTT. This codes for CASSRGRGNEKLFF.

This clone was counted only a few times. J is TRBJ2-7 and V is TRBV11-2; 9 positions agree with TRBD1. The CDR3 is 16 amino acids. The J segment lost 3 bases and the V segment lost 1 base, leaving 7 bases of the junction unmatched. Germline V CDR1 and CDR2: SGHAT, FQNNGV. CDR3 bases: TGTGCCAGCAGCTTAGGGGCCGGGACAGGGCTCTACGAGCAGTACTTC. Amino acid sequence: CASSLGAGTGLYEQYF.

V and J are TRBV19 and TRBJ2-7, with D uncertain. The germline V gene has CDR1 LNHDA and CDR2 SQIVND (reference sequence). The CDR3 has 13 amino acids. Trimming took off 3 bases at V and 3 bases at J, with 9 bases between the two ends. The CDR3 is CASSIRPRYEQYF. CDR3 nucleotide sequence: TGTGCCAGTAGTATCCGGCCCCGCTACGAGCAGTACTTC.

A few counts support this clone. The CDR3: CAWSGAVRGELFF. Here the CDR3 DNA reads TGTGCCTGGAGTGGAGCTGTTCGGGGGGAACTGTTTTTT. The V and J genes are TRBV30 and TRBJ1-4; tentative D call: TRBD1 (5 bases). Germline lookup yields CDR1 GTSNPN and CDR2 SVGIG (reference sequence). The CDR3 is 13 residues long. Trimming cost V 1 base and J 12 bases, with 15 bases left between them.

This clone has a handful of counts. The chain is built from TRBV4-1 and TRBJ1-2, with 9 nucleotides matching TRBD1. The germline gives CDR1 MGHRA, CDR2 YSYEKL. V shed 1 base and J 7 bases; nucleotides not matched to a gene: 10. CDR3 size: 16 residues. The chain's CDR3 is CASSQGDPGQGSGYTF. Here the CDR3 DNA reads TGCGCCAGCAGCCAAGGAGACCCGGGACAGGGTAGTGGCTACACCTTC.

This rearrangement joins TRBV25-1 to TRBJ1-5, with D unresolved. The germline V and J ends were trimmed by 5 bases and 4 bases, with 9 bases remaining between them. This CDR3 contains 13 residues. Per the germline V gene, CDR1 is MGHDK and CDR2 is SYGVNS. CDR3 in DNA: TGTGCCAGCAGTCCCTCGGGGAATCAGCCCCAGCATTTT. Protein: CASSPSGNQPQHF.

DNA of the CDR3: TGTGCCAGCAGCGTAACCGGGACAGGGATCCCCTACGAGCAGTACTTC. As protein: CASSVTGTGIPYEQYF. The chain links TRBV9 to TRBJ2-7; 9 nucleotides agree with TRBD1. CDR3 length: 16 amino acids. The V gene's germline CDR1 is SGDLS and CDR2 YYNGEE. With V trimmed by 1 base and J by 2 bases, 7 bases remained unmatched.

This chain connects TRBV9 to TRBJ2-3; D remains ambiguous. CDR3 length equals 18 residues. V was pared by 0 bases and J by 0 bases, with 17 bases between. Germline V CDR1 and CDR2: SGDLS, YYNGEE. The CDR3 DNA sequence: TGTGCCAGCAGCGTAGTGGCTGGCTCGTCGATTAGCACAGATACGCAGTATTTT. It translates to CASSVVAGSSISTDTQYF.

V gene TRBV6-5 combines with J gene TRBJ2-1; 8 bases map to TRBD2. The CDR3 spans 15 residues. CDR1 is MNHEY and CDR2 is SVGAGI in the germline V gene. The V segment lost 3 bases and the J segment 4 bases; nucleotides outside the gene matches: 5. CDR3 region: CASSYQAGEYNEQFF. The CDR3, as DNA: TGTGCCAGCAGTTATCAAGCGGGGGAATACAATGAGCAGTTCTTC.

The chain combines TRBV14 with TRBJ2-6; tentative D call: TRBD1 (6 bases). With 3 bases removed from V and 2 bases from J, the gap between germline ends came to 11 bases. Germline CDR1 and CDR2: SGHDN and FVKESK. The CDR3 runs to 16 residues. The CDR3 region has the DNA TGTGCCAGCAGCCACACAGGGAACCCTGGGGCCAACGTCCTGACTTTC. It specifies CASSHTGNPGANVLTF.

V is TRBV28 and J is TRBJ1-6; D unclear. Germline assignment: CDR1 MDHEN and CDR2 SYDVKM. The CDR3 runs 14 residues. V was trimmed by 3 bases and J by 7 bases, leaving 10 bases between them. CDR3 DNA: TGTGCCAGCAGTTTTGCAGTACCCAATTCACCCCTCCACTTT. This translates into CASSFAVPNSPLHF.

This clone is labeled as medium-sized. The J gene is TRBJ1-1, the V gene TRBV4-2; D call uncertain. The CDR3 covers 12 residues. Germline assignment: CDR1 LGHNA and CDR2 YNFKEQ. Trimming left V 5 bases short and J 5 bases short, with 9 bases between. CDR3 protein: CASSNGRTEAFF. The DNA of the CDR3 is TGTGCCAGCAGCAACGGTCGTACTGAAGCTTTCTTT.

The rearrangement joins TRBV7-2 to TRBJ2-1; 9 bases map to TRBD2. Germline CDR1 and CDR2: SGHTA and FQGNSA. The CDR3 runs to 13 residues. With V trimmed by 6 bases and J by 7 bases, 4 bases remained unmatched. CDR3 protein: CASRFSGSNEQFF. As DNA, the CDR3 is TGTGCCAGCAGATTTAGCGGGAGTAATGAGCAGTTCTTC.

This clone has more than one count but fewer than ten. The chain is built from TRBV9 and TRBJ1-5, with a possible D match to TRBD1 (6 bases). The V end was cut by 4 bases, the J end by 5 bases, with 31 bases between. This CDR3 is 20 amino acids long. The V gene's germline CDR1 is SGDLS and CDR2 YYNGEE. CDR3 region: CASSHPAVGTLVGPYQPQHF. The CDR3 DNA follows: TGTGCCAGCAGCCATCCGGCTGTGGGGACACTCGTTGGTCCCTATCAGCCCCAGCATTTT.

This chain uses TRBV27 with TRBJ1-5; no firm D call. The V gene lost 2 bases and the J gene lost 4 bases, with 3 bases spanning the gap. From germline, CDR1 is MNHEY and CDR2 SMNVEV (reference sequence). CDR3 length: 12 residues. The DNA of the CDR3 is TGTGCCAGCAGTTTACCAAATCAGCCCCAGCATTTT. Translation gives CASSLPNQPQHF.

This chain's CDR3 is CASSQEGVETQYF. CDR3 nucleotides: TGTGCCAGCAGCCAAGAGGGGGTAGAGACCCAGTACTTC. This sequence joins TRBV4-2 and TRBJ2-5; D is tentatively TRBD1 or TRBD2 (5 bases each). Trimming cost V 0 bases and J 4 bases, with 6 bases left between them. This CDR3 spans 13 amino acids. Germline-derived CDR1 and CDR2 are LGHNA and YNFKEQ.

The V and J genes are TRBV18 and TRBJ1-5, with a tentative D call TRBD1 (6 bases). The CDR3 covers 15 residues. Looked up from germline, CDR1 is KGHSH and CDR2 is LQKENI. V lost 2 bases and J lost 3, with 11 bases in between. This CDR3 reads CASSPEQGYNQPQHF. The CDR3 nucleotides read TGTGCCAGCTCACCAGAACAGGGCTACAATCAGCCCCAGCATTTT. Full variable domain (remainder filled in from reference TRBV18 and TRBJ1-5): NAGVMQNPRHLVRRRGQEARLRCSPMKGHSHVYWYRQLPEEGLKFMVYLQKENIIDESGMPKERFSAEFPKEGPSILRIQQVVRGDSAAYFCASSPEQGYNQPQHFGDGTRLSIL.

The chain recombines TRBV19 with TRBJ2-1, with a tentative D call TRBD2 (6 bases). Germline V lookup: CDR1 LNHDA, CDR2 SQIVND (reference sequence). Trimming shortened V by 11 bases and J by 5 bases, and 22 bases separated the two germline ends. The CDR3 contains 15 residues. Here the CDR3 DNA reads TGTGCCGCCTCGTCGGACGGGAGAGGCCACAATGAGCAGTTCTTC. Protein: CAASSDGRGHNEQFF.

V gene TRBV4-3 combines with J gene TRBJ1-2; 7 bases are shared with TRBD1. Germline V gene lookup returns CDR1 LGHNA and CDR2 YSLEER. With 3 bases clipped from V and 7 bases from J, the junction kept 8 bases outside the gene matches. The length of the CDR3 is 14 residues. The CDR3 nucleotides read TGCGCCAGCAGCCAGTTTGACAGGGTAGGTGGCTACACCTTC. This codes for CASSQFDRVGGYTF.

The rearrangement uses TRBV11-2 and TRBJ2-1; 15 bases line up with TRBD2. Germline lookup yields CDR1 SGHAT and CDR2 FQNNGV. This CDR3 contains 15 residues. After removal of 4 bases from V and 7 bases from J, the junction contained 2 bases not matched to a gene. DNA for the CDR3: TGTGCCAGCAGCTGGACTAGCGGGGGGGCGAATGAGCAGTTCTTC. This encodes CASSWTSGGANEQFF.

The rearrangement joins TRBV5-1 to TRBJ2-2, with D possibly being TRBD1 (6 bases). CDR1 and CDR2 (germline): SGHRS, YFSETQ. The length of the CDR3 is 17 residues. Trimming removed 0 bases at V and 5 bases at J, with 17 bases between. For the CDR3, the DNA is TGCGCCAGCAGCTTGGACCGGGACAACCTAAGGACCGGGGAGCTGTTTTTT. Translating gives CASSLDRDNLRTGELFF.

The V and J genes are TRBV13 and TRBJ2-3, with D possibly being TRBD2 (6 bases). Trimming took 3 bases from V and 1 from J, leaving 14 bases between them. The CDR3 is made up of 16 amino acids. The germline V gene has CDR1 PRHDT and CDR2 FYEKMQ (reference sequence). CDR3 nucleotides: TGTGCCAGCAGCTTTCTACGGGAGTATGGCACAGATACGCAGTATTTT. This gives the protein CASSFLREYGTDTQYF.

This clone was seen only a few times. This sequence joins TRBV7-9 and TRBJ1-5; D is possibly TRBD1 (5 bases). This CDR3 spans 14 amino acids. The V gene lost 1 base and the J gene lost 7 bases, with 11 bases spanning the gap. Per germline, CDR1 SEHNR and CDR2 FQNEAQ (reference sequence). CDR3 loop: CASSLGQGAQPQHF. The CDR3 DNA follows: TGTGCCAGCAGCTTAGGGCAGGGTGCGCAGCCCCAGCATTTT.